The present T cell receptor beta chain was sequenced within a study of regulatory T cells in long-lasting Graves disease. This clonotype was seen repeatedly, ten times or more. The time point is: newly diagnosed GD, antithyroid drugs for less than 3 months. PBMC RNA served as the TCR library source. Clinicians diagnosed Graves' disease using American Thyroid Association guidelines. TCR beta libraries were built with iRepertoire HTBI primers and Arm-PCR of CDR3 regions. MiXCR, applied by TCRdb to the multiplex PCR reads, yields one record per CDR3 protein. The sample includes some 410,000 distinct CDR3 sequences, about a sixth of them seen just once. This sample was shared with a second study, whose subject was T cells in Graves' hyperthyroidism and ophthalmopathy.

The TCR originated in a woman in her twenties or thirties with Graves disease. Here the sequenced sample was peripheral blood mononuclear cells (PBMCs), taken at new diagnosis, from a patient treated with antithyroid drugs.

CDR3 protein: CASSESTRSQETQYF. The CDR3 DNA sequence: TGCGCCAGCAGTGAGTCGACCAGGTCCCAAGAGACCCAGTACTTC. The rearrangement joins TRBV10-2 to TRBJ2-5; D gene unclear. The CDR3 has 15 residues. Germline loops: CDR1 WSHSY, CDR2 SAAADI. With 0 bases removed from V and 1 base from J, the gap between germline ends came to 9 bases.